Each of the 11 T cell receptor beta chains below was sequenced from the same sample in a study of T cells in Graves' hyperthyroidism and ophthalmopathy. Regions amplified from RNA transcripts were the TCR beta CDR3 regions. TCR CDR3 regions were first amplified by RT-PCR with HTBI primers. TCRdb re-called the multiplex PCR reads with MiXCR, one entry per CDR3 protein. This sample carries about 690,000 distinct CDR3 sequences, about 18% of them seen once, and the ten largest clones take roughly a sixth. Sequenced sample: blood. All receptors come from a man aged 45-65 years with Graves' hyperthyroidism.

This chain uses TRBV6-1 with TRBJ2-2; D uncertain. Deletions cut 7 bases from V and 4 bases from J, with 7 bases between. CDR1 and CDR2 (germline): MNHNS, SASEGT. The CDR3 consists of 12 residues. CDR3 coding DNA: TGTGCCAGCATCATCGCCACCGGGGAGCTGTTTTTT. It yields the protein CASIIATGELFF.

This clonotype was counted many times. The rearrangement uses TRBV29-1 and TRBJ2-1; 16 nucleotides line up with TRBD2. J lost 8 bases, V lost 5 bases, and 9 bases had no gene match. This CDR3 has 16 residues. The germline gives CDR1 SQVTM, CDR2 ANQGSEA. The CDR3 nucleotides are TGCAGCGTTAAGGGACTAGCGGGAGGGGGAAGATATGAGCAGTTCTTC. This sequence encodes CSVKGLAGGGRYEQFF.

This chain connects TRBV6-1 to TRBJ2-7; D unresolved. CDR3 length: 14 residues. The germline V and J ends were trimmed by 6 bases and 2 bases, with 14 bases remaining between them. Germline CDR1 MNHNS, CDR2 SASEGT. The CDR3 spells CASSLLSYTYEQYF. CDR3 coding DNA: TGTGCCAGCAGCCTTCTGAGTTACACCTACGAGCAGTACTTC.

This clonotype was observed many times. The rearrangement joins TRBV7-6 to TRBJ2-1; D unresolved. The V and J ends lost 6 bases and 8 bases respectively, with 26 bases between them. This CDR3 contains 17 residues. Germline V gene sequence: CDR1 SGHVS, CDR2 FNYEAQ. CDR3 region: CASSLDEASSHGDEQFF. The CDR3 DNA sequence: TGTGCCAGCAGTCTAGATGAGGCGTCGAGTCATGGTGATGAGCAGTTCTTC.

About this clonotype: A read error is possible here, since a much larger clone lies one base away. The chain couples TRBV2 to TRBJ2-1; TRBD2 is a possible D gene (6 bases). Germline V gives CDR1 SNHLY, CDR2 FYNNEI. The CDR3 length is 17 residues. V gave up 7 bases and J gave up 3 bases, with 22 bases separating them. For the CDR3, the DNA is TGTGCCAGCAAAGGAGGGCAGTGGGAGTGGTTCTACAATGAGCAGTTCTTC. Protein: CASKGGQWEWFYNEQFF.

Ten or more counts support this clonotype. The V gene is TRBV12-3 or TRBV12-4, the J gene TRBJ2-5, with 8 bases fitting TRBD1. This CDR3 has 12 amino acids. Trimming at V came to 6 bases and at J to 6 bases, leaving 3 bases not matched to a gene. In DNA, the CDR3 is TGTGCCAGCAGCGGACAGGGCAAGACCCAGTACTTC. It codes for CASSGQGKTQYF.

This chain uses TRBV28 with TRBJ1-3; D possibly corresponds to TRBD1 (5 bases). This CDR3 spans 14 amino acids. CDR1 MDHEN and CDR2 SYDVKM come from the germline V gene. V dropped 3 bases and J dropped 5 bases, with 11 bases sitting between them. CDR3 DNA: TGTGCCAGCAGTTTCAGTTTGGGGCGAAACACCATATATTTT. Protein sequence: CASSFSLGRNTIYF. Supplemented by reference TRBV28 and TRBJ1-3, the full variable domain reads DVKVTQSSRYLVKRTGEKVFLECVQDMDHENMFWYRQDPGLGLRLIYFSYDVKMKEKGDIPEGYSVSREKKERFSLILESASTNQTSMYLCASSFSLGRNTIYFGEGSWLTVV.

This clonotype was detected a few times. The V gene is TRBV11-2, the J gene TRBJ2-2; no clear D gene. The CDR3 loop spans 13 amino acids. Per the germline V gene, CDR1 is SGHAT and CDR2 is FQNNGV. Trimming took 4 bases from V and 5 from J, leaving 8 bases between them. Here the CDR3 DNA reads TGTGCCAGCAGCTACGGTTTGACCGGGGAGCTGTTTTTT. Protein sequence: CASSYGLTGELFF.

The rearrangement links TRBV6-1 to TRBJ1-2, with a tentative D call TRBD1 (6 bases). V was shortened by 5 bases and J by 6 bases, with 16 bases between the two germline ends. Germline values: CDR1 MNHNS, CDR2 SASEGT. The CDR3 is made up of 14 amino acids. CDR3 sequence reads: CASSLTTGTDGYTF. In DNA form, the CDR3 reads TGTGCCAGCAGTTTGACGACAGGAACCGATGGCTACACCTTC.

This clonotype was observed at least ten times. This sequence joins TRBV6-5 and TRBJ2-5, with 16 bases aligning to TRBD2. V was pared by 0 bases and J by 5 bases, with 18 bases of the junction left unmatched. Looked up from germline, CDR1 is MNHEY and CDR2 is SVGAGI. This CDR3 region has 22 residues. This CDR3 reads CASSYSIPGTSGRGGDRETQYF. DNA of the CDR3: TGTGCCAGCAGTTACTCGATTCCCGGGACTAGCGGGAGGGGCGGGGACCGGGAGACCCAGTACTTC.

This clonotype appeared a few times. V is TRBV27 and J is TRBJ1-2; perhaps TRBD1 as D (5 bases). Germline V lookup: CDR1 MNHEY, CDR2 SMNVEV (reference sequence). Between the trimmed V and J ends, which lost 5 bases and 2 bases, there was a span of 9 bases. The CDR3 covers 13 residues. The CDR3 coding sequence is TGTGCCAGCAGTCCCGGGGCCAACTATGGCTACACCTTC. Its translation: CASSPGANYGYTF.